These T cell receptor beta chains were read from a single sample in a study of blood T cell repertoires in COVID-19. The repertoire was sequenced with immunoSEQ multiplex PCR; TCRdb's copy has only in-frame clones and lacks some. The sample shows 150,000 to 200,000 clones, approximately 84% of them seen only once. The sample comprised PBMCs or T cells enriched from blood (not recorded which). Source of these receptors: a man aged 45-65 years who had recovered from COVID-19. Both conserved end residues are part of each CDR3. Fields, in order: V gene, D gene, clone size, J gene, CDR3 length, CDR3 DNA, CDR3 protein. A D gene is named only where the DNA matches it firmly. Where a row states a size, it is once, few, many or the class of an expanded clone; other rows omit it.

TRBV5-1,TRBD2,once,TRBJ2-1,15,TGCGCCAGCAGCTCAGCGGGGGAGACCTACAATGAGCAGTTCTTC,CASSSAGETYNEQFF
TRBV19,.,.,TRBJ1-1,14,TGTGCCAGTAGTATGAAGGGGTGGGGCACTGAAGCTTTCTTT,CASSMKGWGTEAFF
TRBV7-2,TRBD1,once,TRBJ1-2,16,TGTGCCAGCAGCTTCCCGCCGGGACAGGGGGCGGATGGCTACACCTTC,CASSFPPGQGADGYTF
TRBV24-1,.,.,TRBJ2-2,15,TGTGCCACCAGTGATTTTTCTAGATCAACCGGGGAGCTGTTTTTT,CATSDFSRSTGELFF
TRBV6-5,TRBD1,.,TRBJ1-2,13,TGTGCCAGCAGTACGGGGACAGCCTATGGCTACACCTTC,CASSTGTAYGYTF
TRBV6-2/TRBV6-3,TRBD1,.,TRBJ1-1,15,TGTGCCAGCAGTTACTCGACAGGTCAGGGGGTGATCGCTTTCTTT,CASSYSTGQGVIAFF
TRBV19,.,once,TRBJ1-6,15,TGTGCCACCAAGGGGCAGGCGACCTATAATTCACCCCTCCACTTT,CATKGQATYNSPLHF
TRBV2,TRBD1,.,TRBJ2-2,18,TGTGCCAGCAGTACCCAGAGGGGACAGGCCGCGAACACCGGGGAGCTGTTTTTT,CASSTQRGQAANTGELFF
TRBV7-6,TRBD1,.,TRBJ1-4,17,TGTGCCAGCAGCTCTTTCCTCGGGACAGGGAGCCATGAAAAACTGTTTTTT,CASSSFLGTGSHEKLFF
TRBV4-3,.,.,TRBJ1-5,14,TGCGCCAGCAGCCCCCGTCCAGGGTGGGAGCCCCAGCATTTT,CASSPRPGWEPQHF
TRBV6-5,.,once,TRBJ2-1,13,TGTGCCAGCAGGAACTTAGCTTACAATGAGCAGTTCTTC,CASRNLAYNEQFF
TRBV2,TRBD2,.,TRBJ2-1,15,TGTGCCAGCAGTCTAGGACTAGCGGGGGCCGATGAGCAGTTCTTC,CASSLGLAGADEQFF
TRBV5-5,TRBD1,.,TRBJ2-1,15,TGTGCCAGCAGCCTAAGACAGGGGGCCAATAATGAGCAGTTCTTC,CASSLRQGANNEQFF
TRBV19,TRBD2,.,TRBJ2-5,17,TGTGCCAGTAGTCAGACTAGCGGGGCTGGACTACGAGAGACCCAGTACTTC,CASSQTSGAGLRETQYF
TRBV2,.,.,TRBJ2-6,16,TGTGCCAGCAGTGAGGGGGCCAGGGCTGGGGCCAACGTCCTGACTTTC,CASSEGARAGANVLTF
TRBV3-1/TRBV3-2,TRBD1,.,TRBJ2-7,15,TGTGCCAGCAGCCAAGGGGGGACAGGGCGGCACGAGCAGTACTTC,CASSQGGTGRHEQYF
TRBV9,.,.,TRBJ1-2,14,TGTGCCAGCAGCGCAGACAGGTCTTTGGGTGGCTACACCTTC,CASSADRSLGGYTF
TRBV19,TRBD2,once,TRBJ2-3,15,TGTGCCAGTAGTATAGGTAGCGGGGGTTCAGATACGCAGTATTTT,CASSIGSGGSDTQYF
TRBV30,.,.,TRBJ2-7,14,TGTGCCTGTCAGAGGGTGGGATCGAGTTACGAGCAGTACTTC,CACQRVGSSYEQYF
TRBV10-3,TRBD2,.,TRBJ2-6,13,TGTGCCGGGAGGGATTCTGGGGCCAACGTCCTGACTTTC,CAGRDSGANVLTF
TRBV7-2,.,.,TRBJ1-4,15,TGTGCCAGCAGCTCCTCTACAGGGCTGAGCGAAAAACTGTTTTTT,CASSSSTGLSEKLFF
TRBV19,TRBD1,few,TRBJ1-4,18,TGTGCCAGTAGTCCCACAGGGGACCTTTATGCAACTAATGAAAAACTGTTTTTT,CASSPTGDLYATNEKLFF
TRBV7-2,TRBD2,.,TRBJ2-2,15,TGTGCCAGCAGCGATAGCGGGGGGGCCACCGGGGAGCTGTTTTTT,CASSDSGGATGELFF
TRBV11-2,.,.,TRBJ2-3,15,TGTGCCAGCAGCTTAGGAACAGGGTTGGAGGTTACGCAGTATTTT,CASSLGTGLEVTQYF
TRBV28,.,few,TRBJ1-1,15,TGTGCCAGCAGTCGGCCCTGGGGCAACGCCTTTGAAGCTTTCTTT,CASSRPWGNAFEAFF
TRBV3-1/TRBV3-2,.,few,TRBJ2-1,15,TGTGCCAGCAGCCAAGTGGGCTTAAACTACAATGAGCAGTTCTTC,CASSQVGLNYNEQFF
TRBV7-9,TRBD1,.,TRBJ2-3,13,TGTGCCAGCAGGACAGGGAGTACAGATACGCAGTATTTT,CASRTGSTDTQYF
TRBV7-6,TRBD1,.,TRBJ2-7,16,TGTGCCAGCAGCTACGCTGCGGAGGACAGGTCATACGAGCAGTACTTC,CASSYAAEDRSYEQYF
TRBV7-2,.,.,TRBJ2-3,18,TGTGCCAGCAGCCGGGGACAGCGGGGGTTACCTAGCACAGATACGCAGTATTTT,CASSRGQRGLPSTDTQYF
TRBV5-6,TRBD2,.,TRBJ2-7,13,TGTGCCAGCAGACGGACTAGCGGCTACGAGCAGTACTTC,CASRRTSGYEQYF
TRBV5-1,TRBD1,.,TRBJ2-1,14,TGCGCCAGCACATATGGAGACAGGGGGAATGAGCAGTTCTTC,CASTYGDRGNEQFF
TRBV28,.,.,TRBJ1-5,15,TGTGCCAGCAGTTTTGGAGGGGCAGGGAATCAGCCCCAGCATTTT,CASSFGGAGNQPQHF
TRBV5-1,.,.,TRBJ2-2,17,TGCGCCAGCAGCTTGGGACAGGAACACTCGAACACCGGGGAGCTGTTTTTT,CASSLGQEHSNTGELFF
TRBV5-6,.,once,TRBJ2-7,12,TGTGCCAGCAGCTTGGAGGGGTACGAGCAGTACTTC,CASSLEGYEQYF
TRBV27,TRBD2,.,TRBJ2-7,14,TGTGCCAGCAGTTTTACTAGCGGGGGCTACGAGCAGTACTTC,CASSFTSGGYEQYF
TRBV19,TRBD1,.,TRBJ1-1,13,TGTGCCAGTAGTATCAGGGGGGACACTGAAGCTTTCTTT,CASSIRGDTEAFF
TRBV7-2,.,.,TRBJ2-2,15,TGTGCCAGCAGCCTATTGGGGGGGCCCACCGGGGAGCTGTTTTTT,CASSLLGGPTGELFF
TRBV12-3/TRBV12-4,TRBD1,once,TRBJ1-2,13,TGTGCCAGCAGTGAGGGACAGGAATATGGCTACACCTTC,CASSEGQEYGYTF
TRBV28,.,.,TRBJ1-4,14,TGTGCCAGCAGTTCTCGCGGGGGTAATGAAAAACTGTTTTTT,CASSSRGGNEKLFF
TRBV28,.,.,TRBJ1-1,15,TGTGCCAGCAGTCTGACACCCCCGGGGTACACTGAAGCTTTCTTT,CASSLTPPGYTEAFF
TRBV6-5,.,.,TRBJ2-5,13,TGTGCCAGCAGTCGACACGGCCAAGAGACCCAGTACTTC,CASSRHGQETQYF
TRBV12-3/TRBV12-4,.,.,TRBJ1-2,13,TGTGCCAGCAGGCGGGAGCCGGAGGATGGCTACACCTTC,CASRREPEDGYTF
TRBV5-1,.,.,TRBJ1-3,14,TGCGCCAGCAGCTCGACGGGCTCTGGAAACACCATATATTTT,CASSSTGSGNTIYF
TRBV15,.,.,TRBJ1-6,15,TGTGCCACCAGCGGAAACAGGGTTGTTAATTCACCCCTCCACTTT,CATSGNRVVNSPLHF
TRBV9,TRBD1,.,TRBJ1-2,14,TGTGCCAGCAGCGCCGGACAGGTCAACTATGGCTACACCTTC,CASSAGQVNYGYTF
TRBV9,.,.,TRBJ2-1,13,TGTGCCAGCAGCCGGGACATCTACAATGAGCAGTTCTTC,CASSRDIYNEQFF
TRBV10-2,.,.,TRBJ2-7,12,TGCGCCAGCAGAGACAACTCCTACGAGCAGTACTTC,CASRDNSYEQYF
TRBV7-7,.,few,TRBJ2-1,15,TGTGCTAGCAGCTCCGGACGGGGATCTAACAATGAGCAGTTCTTC,CASSSGRGSNNEQFF
TRBV29-1,.,.,TRBJ1-4,13,TGCAGCGTCGTTGGACAGCGAGGCGAAAAACTGTTTTTT,CSVVGQRGEKLFF
TRBV3-1/TRBV3-2,.,.,TRBJ1-4,13,TGTGCCAGCAGCCGGGAGGGAAATGAAAAACTGTTTTTT,CASSREGNEKLFF
TRBV10-3,TRBD1,.,TRBJ1-4,15,TGTGCCATCAGTGAGGGGGGACAGGGAGGTGAAAAACTGTTTTTT,CAISEGGQGGEKLFF
TRBV19,TRBD1,.,TRBJ1-5,15,TGTGCCAGTATACAGGGGGGAGCGGGCAATCAGCCCCAGCATTTT,CASIQGGAGNQPQHF
TRBV27,.,.,TRBJ1-2,14,TGTGCCAGCAGTTTTGCAGGGGTTAACTATGGCTACACCTTC,CASSFAGVNYGYTF
TRBV7-8,.,.,TRBJ2-5,16,TGTGCCAGCAGCCCCCTGGGGACAAGGAGATTAGAGACCCAGTACTTC,CASSPLGTRRLETQYF
TRBV5-1,TRBD1,.,TRBJ2-3,16,TGCGCCAGCAGCTTGGGGGACACAGGGGCGGGAGATACGCAGTATTTT,CASSLGDTGAGDTQYF